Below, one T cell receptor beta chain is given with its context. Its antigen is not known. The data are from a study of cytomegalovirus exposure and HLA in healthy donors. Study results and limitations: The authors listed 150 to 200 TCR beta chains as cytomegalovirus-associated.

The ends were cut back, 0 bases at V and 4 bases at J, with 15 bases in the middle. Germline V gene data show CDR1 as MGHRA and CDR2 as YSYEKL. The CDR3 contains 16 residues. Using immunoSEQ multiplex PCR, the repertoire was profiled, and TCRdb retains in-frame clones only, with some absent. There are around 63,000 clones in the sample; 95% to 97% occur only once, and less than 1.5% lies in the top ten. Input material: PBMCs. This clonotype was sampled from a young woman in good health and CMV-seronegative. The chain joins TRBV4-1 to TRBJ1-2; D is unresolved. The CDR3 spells CASSQDWAGSFYGYTF. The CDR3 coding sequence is TGCGCCAGCAGCCAAGATTGGGCAGGCTCCTTCTATGGCTACACCTTC.